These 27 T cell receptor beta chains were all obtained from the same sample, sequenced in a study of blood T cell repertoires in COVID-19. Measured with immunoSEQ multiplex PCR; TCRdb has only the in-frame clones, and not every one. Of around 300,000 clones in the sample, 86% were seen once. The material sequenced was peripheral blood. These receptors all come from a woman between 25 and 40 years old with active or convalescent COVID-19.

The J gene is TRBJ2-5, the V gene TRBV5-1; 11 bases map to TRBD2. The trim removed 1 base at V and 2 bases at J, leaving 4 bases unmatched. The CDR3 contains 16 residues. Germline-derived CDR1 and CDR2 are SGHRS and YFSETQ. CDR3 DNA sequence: TGCGCCAGCAGCTTGTCGGGACTAGCGGAGCAAGAGACCCAGTACTTC. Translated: CASSLSGLAEQETQYF.

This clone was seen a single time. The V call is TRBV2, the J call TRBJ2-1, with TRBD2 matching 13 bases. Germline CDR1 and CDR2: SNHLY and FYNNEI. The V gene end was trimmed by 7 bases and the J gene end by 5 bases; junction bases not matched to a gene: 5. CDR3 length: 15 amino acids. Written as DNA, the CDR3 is TGTGCCAGCACCCGACTAGCGGGGGGAAACAATGAGCAGTTCTTC. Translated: CASTRLAGGNNEQFF.

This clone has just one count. The CDR3 coding sequence is TGTGCCAGCAGCTTCCGGAACACTGAAGCTTTCTTT. Amino acids: CASSFRNTEAFF. V usage is TRBV7-9 and J usage is TRBJ1-1; no clear D gene. The CDR3 spans 12 residues. Trimming left V 3 bases short and J 1 base short, with 3 bases between. CDR1 and CDR2 from the germline V gene are SEHNR and FQNEAQ (reference sequence).

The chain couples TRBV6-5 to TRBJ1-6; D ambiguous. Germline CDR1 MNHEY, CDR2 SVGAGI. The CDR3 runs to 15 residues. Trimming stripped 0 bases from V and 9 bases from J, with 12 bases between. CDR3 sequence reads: CASSYSLTGSSPLHF. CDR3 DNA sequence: TGTGCCAGCAGTTACTCTTTAACGGGTTCTTCACCCCTCCACTTT.

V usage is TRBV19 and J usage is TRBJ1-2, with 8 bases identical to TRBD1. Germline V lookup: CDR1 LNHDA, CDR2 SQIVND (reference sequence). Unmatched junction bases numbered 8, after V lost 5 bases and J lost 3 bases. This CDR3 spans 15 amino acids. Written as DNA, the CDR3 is TGTGCCAGTAGTCCCTCTGGACAGGGCCACTATGGCTACACCTTC. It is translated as CASSPSGQGHYGYTF.

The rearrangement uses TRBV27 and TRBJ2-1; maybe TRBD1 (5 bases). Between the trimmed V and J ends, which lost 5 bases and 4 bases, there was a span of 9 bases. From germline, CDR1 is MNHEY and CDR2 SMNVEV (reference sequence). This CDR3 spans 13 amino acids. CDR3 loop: CASSPRQYNEQFF. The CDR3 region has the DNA TGTGCCAGCAGTCCCCGACAGTACAATGAGCAGTTCTTC.

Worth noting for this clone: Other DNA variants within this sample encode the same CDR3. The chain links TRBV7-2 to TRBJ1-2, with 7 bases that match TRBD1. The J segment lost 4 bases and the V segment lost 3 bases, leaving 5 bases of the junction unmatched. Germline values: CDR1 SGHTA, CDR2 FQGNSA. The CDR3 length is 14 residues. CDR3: CASSFQGGSYGYTF. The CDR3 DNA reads TGTGCCAGCAGCTTCCAGGGGGGTAGCTATGGCTACACCTTC.

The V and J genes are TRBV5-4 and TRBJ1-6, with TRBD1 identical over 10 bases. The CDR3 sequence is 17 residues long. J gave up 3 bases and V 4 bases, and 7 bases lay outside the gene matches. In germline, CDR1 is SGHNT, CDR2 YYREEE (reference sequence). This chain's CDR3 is CASSLPGQGGYNSPLHF. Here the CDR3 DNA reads TGTGCCAGCAGCCTACCTGGACAGGGGGGCTATAATTCACCCCTCCACTTT.

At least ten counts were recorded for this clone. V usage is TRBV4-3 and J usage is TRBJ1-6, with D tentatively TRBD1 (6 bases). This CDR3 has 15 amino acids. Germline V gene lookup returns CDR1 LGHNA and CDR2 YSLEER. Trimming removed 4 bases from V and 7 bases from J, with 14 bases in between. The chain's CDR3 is CASSRTGTSNSPLHF. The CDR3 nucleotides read TGCGCCAGCAGCCGTACCGGGACAAGCAATTCACCCCTCCACTTT.

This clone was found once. The CDR3 nucleotides are TGTGCCATCAGTGAGTTCGCAGGGGATGAAGCTTTCTTT. Its translation is CAISEFAGDEAFF. The chain couples TRBV10-3 to TRBJ1-1, with D possibly matching TRBD1 (6 bases). The CDR3 totals 13 residues. The ends were cut back, 1 base at V and 7 bases at J, with 10 bases in the middle. The germline gives CDR1 ENHRY, CDR2 SYGVKD.

CDR3 sequence (DNA): TGTGCCAGCAGCTCGACAGGGGGCAGCTATGGCTACACCTTC. Translated: CASSSTGGSYGYTF. This chain uses TRBV5-5 with TRBJ1-2, with 10 bases aligning to TRBD1. V was clipped by 3 bases and J by 4 bases; unmatched bases: 3. CDR1 is SGHKS and CDR2 is YYEKEE in the germline V gene (reference sequence). The CDR3 contains 14 residues.

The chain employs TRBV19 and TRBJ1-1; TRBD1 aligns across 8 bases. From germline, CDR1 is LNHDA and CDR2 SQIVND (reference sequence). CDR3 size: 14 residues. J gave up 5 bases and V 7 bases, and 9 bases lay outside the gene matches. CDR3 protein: CASTLGQGRTEAFF. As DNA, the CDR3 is TGTGCCAGTACCTTAGGACAGGGAAGAACTGAAGCTTTCTTT.

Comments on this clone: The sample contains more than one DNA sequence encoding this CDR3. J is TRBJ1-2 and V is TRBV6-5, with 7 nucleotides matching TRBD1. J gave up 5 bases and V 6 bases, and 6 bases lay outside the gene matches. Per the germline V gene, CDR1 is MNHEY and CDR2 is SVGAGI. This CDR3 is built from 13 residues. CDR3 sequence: CASSPTGIYGYTF. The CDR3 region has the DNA TGTGCCAGCAGCCCGACAGGGATTTATGGCTACACCTTC.

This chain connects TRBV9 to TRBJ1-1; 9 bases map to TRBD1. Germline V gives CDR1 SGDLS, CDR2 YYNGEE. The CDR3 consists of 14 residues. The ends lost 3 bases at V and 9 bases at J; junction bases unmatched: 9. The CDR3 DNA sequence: TGTGCCAGCAGCGCGGGACAGGGCGTGTCGCAAGCTTTCTTT. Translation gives CASSAGQGVSQAFF.

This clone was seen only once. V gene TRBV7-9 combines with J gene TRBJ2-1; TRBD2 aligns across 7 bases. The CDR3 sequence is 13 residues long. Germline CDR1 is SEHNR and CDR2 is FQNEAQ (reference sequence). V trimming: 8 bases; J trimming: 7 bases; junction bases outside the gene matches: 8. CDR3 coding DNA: TGTGCCAGCTCCCCGGGGGGTAAGAATGAGCAGTTCTTC. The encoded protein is CASSPGGKNEQFF.

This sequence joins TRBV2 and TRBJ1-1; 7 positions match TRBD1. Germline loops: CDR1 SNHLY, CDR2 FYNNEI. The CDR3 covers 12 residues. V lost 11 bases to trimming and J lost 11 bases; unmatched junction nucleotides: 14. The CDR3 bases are TGTGCCGGACAGGCGCAGGGAAGGAGTGCTTTCTTT. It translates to CAGQAQGRSAFF.

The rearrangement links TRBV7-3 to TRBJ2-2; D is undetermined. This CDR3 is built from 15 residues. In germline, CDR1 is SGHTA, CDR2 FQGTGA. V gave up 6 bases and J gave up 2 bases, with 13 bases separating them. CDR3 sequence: CASSDKPTNTGELFF. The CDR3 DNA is TGTGCCAGCAGTGATAAGCCGACTAACACCGGGGAGCTGTTTTTT. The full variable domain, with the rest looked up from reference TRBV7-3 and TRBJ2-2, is GAGVSQTPSNKVTEKGKYVELRCDPISGHTALYWYRQSLGQGPEFLIYFQGTGAADDSGLPNDRFFAVRPEGSVSTLKIQRTERGDSAVYLCASSDKPTNTGELFFGEGSRLTVL.

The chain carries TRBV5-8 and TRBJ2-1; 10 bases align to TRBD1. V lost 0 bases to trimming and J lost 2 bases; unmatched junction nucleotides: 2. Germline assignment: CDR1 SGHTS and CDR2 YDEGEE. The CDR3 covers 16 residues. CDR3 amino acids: CASSLGQGAPYNEQFF. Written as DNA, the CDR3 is TGTGCCAGCAGCTTGGGACAGGGGGCCCCCTACAATGAGCAGTTCTTC.

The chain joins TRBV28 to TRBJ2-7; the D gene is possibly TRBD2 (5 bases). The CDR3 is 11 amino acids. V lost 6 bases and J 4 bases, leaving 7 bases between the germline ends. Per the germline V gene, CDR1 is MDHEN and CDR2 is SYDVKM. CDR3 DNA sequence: TGTGCCAGCAGCCCGGGGTACGAGCAGTACTTC. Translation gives CASSPGYEQYF. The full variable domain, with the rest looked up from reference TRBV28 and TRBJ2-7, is DVKVTQSSRYLVKRTGEKVFLECVQDMDHENMFWYRQDPGLGLRLIYFSYDVKMKEKGDIPEGYSVSREKKERFSLILESASTNQTSMYLCASSPGYEQYFGPGTRLTVT.

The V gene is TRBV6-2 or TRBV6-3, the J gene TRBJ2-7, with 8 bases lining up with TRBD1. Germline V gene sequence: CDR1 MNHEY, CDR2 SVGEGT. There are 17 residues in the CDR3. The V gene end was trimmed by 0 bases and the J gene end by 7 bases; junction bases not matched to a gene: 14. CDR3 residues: CASSYSGQGVYEGEQYF. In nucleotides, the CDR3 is TGTGCCAGCAGTTACTCTGGACAGGGAGTTTATGAAGGGGAGCAGTACTTC.

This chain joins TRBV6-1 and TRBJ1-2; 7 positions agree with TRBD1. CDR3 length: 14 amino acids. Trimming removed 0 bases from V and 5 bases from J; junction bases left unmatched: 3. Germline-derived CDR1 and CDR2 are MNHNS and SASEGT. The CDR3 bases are TGTGCCAGCAGTGAAGCGACAGGGAGGTATGGCTACACCTTC. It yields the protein CASSEATGRYGYTF.

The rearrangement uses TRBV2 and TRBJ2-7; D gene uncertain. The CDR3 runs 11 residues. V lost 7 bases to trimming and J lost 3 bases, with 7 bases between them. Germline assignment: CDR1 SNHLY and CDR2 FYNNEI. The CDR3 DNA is TGTGCCAGCAAGAGAGGCTACGAGCAGTACTTC. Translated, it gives CASKRGYEQYF.

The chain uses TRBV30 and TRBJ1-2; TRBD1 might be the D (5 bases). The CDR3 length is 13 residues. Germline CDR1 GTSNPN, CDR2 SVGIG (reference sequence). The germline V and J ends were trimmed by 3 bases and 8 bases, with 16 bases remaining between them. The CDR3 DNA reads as TGTGCCTGGAGCCCGTGGGGGGTACACGGCTACACCTTC. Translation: CAWSPWGVHGYTF.

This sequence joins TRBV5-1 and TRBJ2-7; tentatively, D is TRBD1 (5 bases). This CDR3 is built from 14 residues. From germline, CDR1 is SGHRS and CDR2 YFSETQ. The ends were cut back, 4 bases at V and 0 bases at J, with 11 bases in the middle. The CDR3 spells CASSPQGLSYEQYF. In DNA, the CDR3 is TGCGCCAGCAGCCCCCAGGGCCTCTCCTACGAGCAGTACTTC.

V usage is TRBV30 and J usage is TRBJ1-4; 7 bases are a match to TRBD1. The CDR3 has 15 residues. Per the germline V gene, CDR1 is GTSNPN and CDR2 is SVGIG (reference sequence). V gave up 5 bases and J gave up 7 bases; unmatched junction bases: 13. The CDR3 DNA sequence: TGTGCCTGGTTCCACCCAGGGGGTAGGAGTGAAAAACTGTTTTTT. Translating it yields CAWFHPGGRSEKLFF.

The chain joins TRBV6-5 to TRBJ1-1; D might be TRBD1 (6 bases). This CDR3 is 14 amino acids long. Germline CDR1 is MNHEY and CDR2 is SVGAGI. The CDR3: CAVAPIGRGTEAFF. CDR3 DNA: TGTGCTGTGGCCCCTATTGGCAGGGGCACTGAAGCTTTCTTT.

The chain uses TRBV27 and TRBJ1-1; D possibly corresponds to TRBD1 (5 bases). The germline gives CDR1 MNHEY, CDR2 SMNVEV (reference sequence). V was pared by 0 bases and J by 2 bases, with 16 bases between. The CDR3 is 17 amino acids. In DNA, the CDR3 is TGTGCCAGCAGTTTATCGTTTCGAACAGGAATCAACACTGAAGCTTTCTTT. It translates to CASSLSFRTGINTEAFF.